The 10 T cell receptor beta chains below were found in one sample sequenced in a study of shared clonotypes between healthy human individuals. The table came from immunoSEQ multiplex PCR; TCRdb's copy has only in-frame clones and leaves some out. This sample has about 980,000 clones, with around 80% found just once. The specimen sequenced was memory CD4+ T cells sorted from blood. The sample's subset: CD45RA-negative fraction. These receptors were collected from a man aged 18 to 29 in good health.

This clone was seen only once. V and J are TRBV5-1 and TRBJ2-2, with TRBD1 matching 7 bases. Germline loops: CDR1 SGHRS, CDR2 YFSETQ. Trimming at V came to 5 bases and at J to 5 bases, leaving 6 bases not matched to a gene. CDR3 length: 14 amino acids. The CDR3 DNA reads as TGCGCCAGCAGGCGAGGGGGCTCTACCGGGGAGCTGTTTTTT. This encodes CASRRGGSTGELFF.

The rearrangement links TRBV7-2 to TRBJ2-3; TRBD2 matches at 10 bases. The CDR3 extends over 15 amino acids. Germline CDR1 reads SGHTA; CDR2 reads FQGNSA. V lost 6 bases to trimming and J lost 5 bases; unmatched junction nucleotides: 8. The CDR3: CASSFSGRQEDTQYF. The CDR3 nucleotides are TGTGCCAGCAGTTTTAGCGGGAGGCAGGAAGATACGCAGTATTTT. The full variable domain, rest sourced from reference TRBV7-2 and TRBJ2-3, is GAGVSQSPSNKVTEKGKDVELRCDPISGHTALYWYRQSLGQGLEFLIYFQGNSAPDKSGLPSDRFSAERTGGSVSTLTIQRTQQEDSAVYLCASSFSGRQEDTQYFGPGTRLTVL.

The chain couples TRBV2 to TRBJ2-7; weak D call: TRBD2 (6 bases). The CDR3 is 13 residues long. Trimming stripped 6 bases from V and 5 bases from J, with 14 bases between. Germline CDR1 is SNHLY and CDR2 is FYNNEI. The CDR3 DNA sequence: TGTGCCAGCAGGGGGCCGGGACTCCACGAGCAGTACTTC. Its protein is CASRGPGLHEQYF.

The rearrangement joins TRBV7-9 to TRBJ2-2; no reliable D call. With 8 bases removed from V and 8 bases from J, the gap between germline ends came to 12 bases. Per the germline V gene, CDR1 is SEHNR and CDR2 is FQNEAQ (reference sequence). The CDR3 length is 12 residues. The CDR3 here is CASDDGLGELFF. The CDR3 nucleotides are TGTGCCAGCGACGATGGGTTGGGGGAGCTGTTTTTT.

The CDR3 here is CASKETSRVTDTQYF. CDR3 sequence (DNA): TGTGCCAGCAAGGAGACCTCTAGGGTGACAGATACGCAGTATTTT. The rearrangement joins TRBV13 to TRBJ2-3; D gene unclear. The CDR3 consists of 15 residues. Trimming left V 7 bases short and J 3 bases short, with 17 bases between. Germline V CDR1 and CDR2: PRHDT, FYEKMQ (reference sequence).

The chain employs TRBV10-2 and TRBJ1-4; D perhaps matches TRBD1 (5 bases). With 0 bases removed from V and 12 bases from J, the gap between germline ends came to 11 bases. The CDR3 length is 13 residues. CDR1 and CDR2 from the germline V gene are WSHSY and SAAADI. Here the CDR3 reads CASSESWGWELFF. As DNA, the CDR3 is TGCGCCAGCAGTGAGTCGTGGGGGTGGGAACTGTTTTTT.

This clone was counted between two and nine times. The J gene is TRBJ2-1, the V gene TRBV11-2, with 10 bases that match TRBD2. V lost 3 bases and J lost 7; bases outside the gene matches: 9. This CDR3 comprises 16 residues. Germline V gene data show CDR1 as SGHAT and CDR2 as FQNNGV. CDR3 amino acids: CASSFNRLAGYNEQFF. CDR3 nucleotide sequence: TGTGCCAGCAGCTTTAACAGACTAGCGGGCTATAATGAGCAGTTCTTC.

Only a few counts were recorded for this clone. V gene TRBV11-2 combines with J gene TRBJ1-1; D is ambiguous. The CDR3 extends over 13 amino acids. Germline-derived CDR1 and CDR2 are SGHAT and FQNNGV. The V and J ends lost 5 bases and 1 base respectively, with 8 bases between them. The CDR3 bases are TGTGCCAGCAGCAGAAGTGGGAACACTGAAGCTTTCTTT. Amino acids: CASSRSGNTEAFF.

The chain joins TRBV10-1 to TRBJ2-1; 10 bases fit TRBD2. Germline CDR1 reads WNHNN; CDR2 reads SYGVQD (reference sequence). Trimming took 2 bases from V and 10 from J; bases not matched to a gene: 8. The CDR3 spans 15 residues. The CDR3 sequence is CASSERAGGPREQFF. CDR3 bases: TGCGCCAGCAGTGAGAGAGCGGGAGGGCCTCGGGAGCAGTTCTTC.

The rearrangement joins TRBV28 to TRBJ2-2; unclear D gene. CDR3 size: 15 residues. Germline V gene sequence: CDR1 MDHEN, CDR2 SYDVKM. The V and J ends lost 6 bases and 2 bases respectively, with 13 bases between them. In DNA form, the CDR3 reads TGTGCCAGCAGCCCCCCCGCCGGAAACACCGGGGAGCTGTTTTTT. It encodes CASSPPAGNTGELFF.